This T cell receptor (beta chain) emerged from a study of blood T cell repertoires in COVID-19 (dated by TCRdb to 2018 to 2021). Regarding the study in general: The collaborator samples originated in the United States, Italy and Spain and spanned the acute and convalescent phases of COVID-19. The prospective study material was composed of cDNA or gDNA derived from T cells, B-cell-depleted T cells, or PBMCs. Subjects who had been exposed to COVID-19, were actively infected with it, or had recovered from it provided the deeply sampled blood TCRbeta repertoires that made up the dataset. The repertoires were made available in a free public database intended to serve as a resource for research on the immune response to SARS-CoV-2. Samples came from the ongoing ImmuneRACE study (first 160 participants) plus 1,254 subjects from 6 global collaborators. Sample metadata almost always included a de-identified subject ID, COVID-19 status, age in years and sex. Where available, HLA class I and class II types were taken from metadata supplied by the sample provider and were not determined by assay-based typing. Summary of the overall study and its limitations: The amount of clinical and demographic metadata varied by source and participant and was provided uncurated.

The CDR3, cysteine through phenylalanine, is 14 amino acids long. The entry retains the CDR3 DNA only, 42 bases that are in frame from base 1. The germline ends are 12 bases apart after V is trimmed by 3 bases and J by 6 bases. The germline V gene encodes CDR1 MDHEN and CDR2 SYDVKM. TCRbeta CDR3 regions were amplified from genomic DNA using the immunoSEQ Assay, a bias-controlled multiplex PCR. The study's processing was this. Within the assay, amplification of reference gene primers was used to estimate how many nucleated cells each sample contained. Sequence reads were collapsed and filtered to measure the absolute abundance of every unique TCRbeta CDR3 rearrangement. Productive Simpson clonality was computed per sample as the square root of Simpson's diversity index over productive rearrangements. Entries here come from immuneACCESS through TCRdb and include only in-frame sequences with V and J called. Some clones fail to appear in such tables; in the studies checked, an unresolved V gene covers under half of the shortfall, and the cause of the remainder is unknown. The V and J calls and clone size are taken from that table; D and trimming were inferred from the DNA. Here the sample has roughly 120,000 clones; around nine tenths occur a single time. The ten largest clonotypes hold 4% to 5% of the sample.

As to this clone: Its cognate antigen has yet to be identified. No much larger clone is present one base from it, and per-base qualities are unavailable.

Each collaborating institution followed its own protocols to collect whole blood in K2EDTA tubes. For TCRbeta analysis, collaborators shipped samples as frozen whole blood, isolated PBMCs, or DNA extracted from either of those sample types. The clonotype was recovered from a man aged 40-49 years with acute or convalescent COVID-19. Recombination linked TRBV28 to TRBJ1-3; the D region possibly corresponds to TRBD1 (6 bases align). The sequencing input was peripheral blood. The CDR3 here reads CASSFSGVLNTIYF. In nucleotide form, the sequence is TGTGCCAGCAGTTTTTCAGGGGTTCTAAACACCATATATTTT.